Sequencing of this TCR beta chain was carried out in a study of T cells in localized non-small cell lung cancer. Study-level findings and limits: There was higher T cell clonality in uninvolved adjacent lung than in tumor, and it was highest there. Median approximately 50 top-100 tumor clones were shared with paired adjacent lung. Among blood samples, higher T cell density accompanied longer overall survival.

The CDR3 is 14 residues long. Per the germline V gene, CDR1 is LNHDA and CDR2 is SQIVND (reference sequence). J lost 7 bases, V lost 9 bases, and 11 bases had no gene match. Of note for this clone: Its antigen remains unknown.

Assay: immunoSEQ multiplex PCR; the TCRdb copy retains only in-frame clones and omits some. The sample has some 30,000 clones, around 84% seen once. Sequenced here: peripheral blood, sampled before any cancer treatment. The TCR sequence derives from a male donor at least 60 years old with stage II squamous cell lung carcinoma. The V and J genes are TRBV19 and TRBJ2-2; 7 bases fit TRBD1. The CDR3: CASYRGFAGGELFF. The CDR3 region has the DNA TGTGCCAGCTACAGGGGATTCGCAGGCGGGGAGCTGTTTTTT.